The present TCR beta chain was sequenced within a study of shared clonotypes between healthy human individuals. As for the study in general: Donors had three CD4 naive, three CD4 memory, two CD8 naive and one CD8 memory plate apiece. Study outcomes and limitations: For sorted subsets, rarefaction showed incomplete sequencing despite large depth.

Points on this clone: What it recognizes is unknown.

Trimming cost V 4 bases and J 0 bases, with 7 bases left between them. Germline-derived CDR1 and CDR2 are SGDLS and YYNGEE. This CDR3 region has 13 residues. A deep-level run was used for the assay. Measured with immunoSEQ multiplex PCR; TCRdb has only the in-frame clones, and not every one. The table has 2,500,000 or so clones, around 92% seen once. The sequencing sample was made of naive CD4+ T cells from PBMCs. The subset here: CD45RA+ positively selected. This receptor was identified in a man younger than 35 in good health. Some clones in this sample may be carry-over from other donors' samples. The genes are TRBV9 and TRBJ1-2, with D hard to call. The CDR3 spells CASSSVSNYGYTF. The CDR3, as DNA: TGTGCCAGCAGCTCCGTCTCTAACTATGGCTACACCTTC.